This T cell receptor (beta chain) was sequenced for a study of CD8 T cells in ankylosing spondylitis. General study points: Characteristic, it appeared, of ankylosing spondylitis blood was a TCR beta motif of roughly eight highly homologous variants.

With regard to this clonotype: Its antigen is undetermined.

A quantitative 5'-RACE method, one with molecular barcodes, was used to make TCR beta libraries. TCRdb fed the 5' RACE reads into MiXCR, producing one record per CDR3 protein. The data show about 340,000 distinct CDR3 sequences, with 6.5% to 10% seen just once and less than 15% held by the top ten. CDR1 is MNHEY and CDR2 is SMNVEV in the germline V gene (reference sequence). The CDR3 covers 14 residues. V lost 3 bases, J lost 5 bases, and 10 bases lay in between. This rearrangement joins TRBV27 to TRBJ2-2; D tentatively reads TRBD1 or TRBD2 (5 bases each). The source material was blood, either unsorted or a sorted T cell fraction (not recorded which). The source of this sequence is a male donor with ankylosing spondylitis. The CDR3 nucleotides read TGTGCCAGCAGTTTTGGGACGGGGACCGGGGAGCTGTTTTTT. Translating it yields CASSFGTGTGELFF.